What follows are 14 T cell receptor beta chains derived from one specimen sequenced in a study of cytomegalovirus exposure and HLA in healthy donors. The primer mix had 60 Vbeta and 13 Jbeta primers. Here immunoSEQ multiplex PCR was the method, and the copy in TCRdb shows in-frame clones only, minus some. Of under 200,000 clones detected, 81% appear once; the ten largest clones hold about 1.5%. Material: PBMCs. The receptors shown here come from a man aged 45-65 years in good health and CMV-seropositive.

The chain uses TRBV9 and TRBJ1-1; maybe TRBD1 (6 bases). Trimming pared 0 bases from V and 8 bases from J, leaving 11 bases between. The germline V gene encodes CDR1 SGDLS and CDR2 YYNGEE. The CDR3 is 13 residues long. CDR3 residues: CASSVAGGAEAFF. In DNA, the CDR3 is TGTGCCAGCAGCGTAGCTGGGGGCGCGGAAGCTTTCTTT.

The chain has TRBV15 and TRBJ2-3; weak D call: TRBD2 (5 bases). This CDR3 is 15 amino acids long. Trimming took 1 base from V and 1 from J, leaving 9 bases between them. From germline, CDR1 is LNHNV and CDR2 YYDKDF (reference sequence). CDR3 in amino acids: CATSRGGGRTDTQYF. The CDR3 nucleotides read TGTGCCACCAGCAGAGGAGGAGGCCGCACAGATACGCAGTATTTT. Together with reference TRBV15 and TRBJ2-3, the CDR3 gives the full variable domain: DAMVIQNPRYQVTQFGKPVTLSCSQTLNHNVMYWYQQKSSQAPKLLFHYYDKDFNNEADTPDNFQSRRPNTSFCFLDIRSPGLGDTAMYLCATSRGGGRTDTQYFGPGTRLTVL.

For the CDR3, the DNA is TGTGCCAGCAGTACCCCAGGACAGGCGAACACTGAAGCTTTCTTT. It specifies CASSTPGQANTEAFF. The V gene is TRBV5-4, the J gene TRBJ1-1, with 7 bases aligning to TRBD1. Germline V gene data show CDR1 as SGHNT and CDR2 as YYREEE (reference sequence). This CDR3 is built from 15 residues. V lost 5 bases, J lost 1 base, and 8 bases stayed unmatched.

This clone was detected a few times. The gene calls are TRBV7-8 and TRBJ2-1; D perhaps matches TRBD2 (5 bases). V was clipped by 3 bases and J by 5 bases, with 17 bases between them. The CDR3 totals 16 residues. The germline gives CDR1 SGHVS, CDR2 FQNEAQ. The CDR3 sequence is CASSFWPEVTNNEQFF. The CDR3, as DNA: TGTGCCAGCAGCTTTTGGCCGGAGGTCACTAACAATGAGCAGTTCTTC. Combining the CDR3 with reference TRBV7-8 and TRBJ2-1 gives the whole variable domain GAGVSQSPRYKVAKRGQDVALRCDPISGHVSLFWYQQALGQGPEFLTYFQNEAQLDKSGLPSDRFFAERPEGSVSTLKIQRTQQEDSAVYLCASSFWPEVTNNEQFFGPGTRLTVL.

V and J are TRBV7-6 and TRBJ2-5; 9 nucleotides align to TRBD1. The CDR3 covers 15 residues. After removal of 3 bases from V and 4 bases from J, the junction contained 6 bases not matched to a gene. Germline-derived CDR1 and CDR2 are SGHVS and FNYEAQ. The CDR3 spells CASSLVQGARETQYF. In nucleotides, the CDR3 is TGTGCCAGCAGCTTGGTACAGGGGGCGAGAGAGACCCAGTACTTC. The complete variable domain, with remaining parts taken from reference TRBV7-6 and TRBJ2-5, reads GAGVSQSPRYKVTKRGQDVALRCDPISGHVSLYWYRQALGQGPEFLTYFNYEAQQDKSGLPNDRFSAERPEGSISTLTIQRTEQRDSAMYRCASSLVQGARETQYFGPGTRLLVL.

This clone appeared once. This chain joins TRBV28 and TRBJ1-3, with 8 bases matching TRBD1. Germline V gene sequence: CDR1 MDHEN, CDR2 SYDVKM. CDR3 size: 15 residues. Trimming took 4 bases from V and 3 from J; bases not matched to a gene: 5. CDR3 DNA: TGTGCCAGCAGTTCGACAGGGGAAAATGGAAACACCATATATTTT. It codes for CASSSTGENGNTIYF.

The chain has TRBV7-9 and TRBJ1-6; D remains ambiguous. This CDR3 contains 14 residues. Trimming removed 6 bases at V and 3 bases at J, with 9 bases between. Germline V gives CDR1 SEHNR, CDR2 FQNEAQ (reference sequence). CDR3 in DNA: TGTGCCAGCAGTCTTCCTAACTATAATTCACCCCTCCACTTT. The encoded protein is CASSLPNYNSPLHF.

The chain is built from TRBV19 and TRBJ2-5, with D possibly TRBD2 on 5 matching bases. V was cut by 5 bases and J by 5 bases, with 18 bases left in between. CDR1 and CDR2 from the germline V gene are LNHDA and SQIVND (reference sequence). This CDR3 has 15 amino acids. The CDR3 loop is CASSEGPSRAETQYF. In DNA form, the CDR3 reads TGTGCCAGTAGTGAGGGTCCCTCACGTGCGGAGACCCAGTACTTC.

The chain employs TRBV4-3 and TRBJ2-6, with no clear D. The CDR3 totals 15 residues. Germline V gene lookup returns CDR1 LGHNA and CDR2 YSLEER. With 1 base removed from V and 0 bases from J, the gap between germline ends came to 4 bases. The CDR3 reads CASSQVGSGANVLTF. CDR3 nucleotide sequence: TGCGCCAGCAGCCAAGTCGGCTCTGGGGCCAACGTCCTGACTTTC.

The rearrangement links TRBV29-1 to TRBJ2-7; a weak D match, TRBD1 (5 bases). Trimming cost V 6 bases and J 5 bases, with 14 bases left between them. The CDR3 extends over 12 amino acids. CDR1 is SQVTM, CDR2 ANQGSEA, per germline. CDR3: CSVWSQGDEQYF. In nucleotides, the CDR3 is TGCAGCGTGTGGTCCCAGGGCGACGAGCAGTACTTC.

The chain links TRBV2 to TRBJ2-2; tentative D call: TRBD2 (7 bases). Germline lookup yields CDR1 SNHLY and CDR2 FYNNEI. This CDR3 region has 15 residues. The ends were cut back, 8 bases at V and 6 bases at J, with 19 bases in the middle. CDR3 amino acids: CASRRDRGGPGELFF. Written as DNA, the CDR3 is TGTGCCAGCCGAAGGGATAGGGGGGGGCCCGGGGAGCTGTTTTTT.

Of note for this clone: The identical CDR3 is also encoded by other nucleotide sequences in the sample. The J gene is TRBJ2-7, the V gene TRBV9, with D possibly TRBD2 on 7 matching bases. Deletions cut 4 bases from V and 2 bases from J, with 16 bases between. Germline V lookup: CDR1 SGDLS, CDR2 YYNGEE. The CDR3 is 15 amino acids. The CDR3 sequence is CASSPGEGGPYEQYF. CDR3 DNA: TGTGCCAGCAGCCCAGGGGAGGGGGGGCCCTACGAGCAGTACTTC. Looking up the rest from reference TRBV9 and TRBJ2-7 gives the full variable domain: DSGVTQTPKHLITATGQRVTLRCSPRSGDLSVYWYQQSLDQGLQFLIQYYNGEERAKGNILERFSAQQFPDLHSELNLSSLELGDSALYFCASSPGEGGPYEQYFGPGTRLTVT.

V and J are TRBV30 and TRBJ2-7, with 9 bases that match TRBD2. The germline V gene has CDR1 GTSNPN and CDR2 SVGIG (reference sequence). The CDR3 spans 16 residues. With V trimmed by 6 bases and J by 4 bases, 16 bases remained unmatched. The CDR3 region is CACSRTSTSGAYEQYF. In DNA form, the CDR3 reads TGTGCCTGCTCACGAACATCGACTAGCGGCGCTTACGAGCAGTACTTC.

The chain is built from TRBV18 and TRBJ2-1, with D possibly TRBD1 on 5 matching bases. CDR1 and CDR2 from the germline V gene are KGHSH and LQKENI. Trimming removed 3 bases from V and 10 bases from J, with 13 bases in between. This CDR3 comprises 13 residues. DNA of the CDR3: TGTGCCAGCTCACCGACAGATTCCTCCGAGCAGTTCTTC. Its protein is CASSPTDSSEQFF.